This T cell receptor (beta chain) is drawn from a study of CD8+ T cells in alopecia areata. From germline, CDR1 is LGHNA and CDR2 YSLEER. This CDR3 is 14 amino acids long. V gave up 0 bases and J gave up 7 bases, with 13 bases separating them. As the sequencing template, cDNA was produced by extracting RNA and reverse transcribing it. Here immunoSEQ multiplex PCR was the method, and the copy in TCRdb shows in-frame clones only, minus some. The table lists fewer than 150,000 clones, around 50% of them singletons. This specimen consisted of CD4+ T cells sorted from blood, obtained at week 0. The origin of this receptor is a human donor with alopecia areata. The J gene is TRBJ2-7, the V gene TRBV4-3; D remains unclear. The CDR3 sequence: CASSQEHMFSEQYF. CDR3 DNA: TGCGCCAGCAGCCAAGAGCACATGTTCAGTGAGCAGTACTTC.